This T cell receptor (beta chain) originates from a study of PD-L1 blockade in urothelial cancer. As for the study in general: The analyses of blood took place 3 weeks (second dose) and 6 weeks after treatment start.

Repertoires were generated with immunoSEQ multiplex PCR, while TCRdb's copy carries only in-frame clones and drops some. The sample includes 100,000 to 150,000 clones, 86% of them seen just once. From germline, CDR1 is SGHTS and CDR2 YDEGEE. J gave up 7 bases and V 2 bases, and 7 bases lay outside the gene matches. The CDR3 length is 16 residues. Regarding time point: peripheral blood 6 weeks after treatment start. The sequencing here drew on PBMCs, taken around atezolizumab (anti-PD-L1) treatment. J is TRBJ2-1 and V is TRBV5-8; 12 bases fit TRBD2. This TCR was sampled from a man in his forties or fifties with urothelial cancer. The CDR3 is CASSFRGLAGPNEQFF. CDR3 coding DNA: TGTGCCAGCAGCTTCCGTGGACTAGCGGGACCTAATGAGCAGTTCTTC.